These T cell receptor beta chains were read from a single sample in a study of OX40 agonist ivuxolimab in advanced cancers. The protocol was immunoSEQ multiplex PCR, while the TCRdb copy is restricted to in-frame clones and leaves out a portion. Of some 50,000 clones in the sample, roughly 80% were seen once. This material consisted of CD4+ or CD8+ T cells sorted from blood, taken in a trial of the OX40 agonist ivuxolimab. All receptors come from an adult with an advanced solid tumor such as melanoma, head and neck, liver or kidney cancer. Both conserved end residues are part of each CDR3. The order of the fields is V gene, J gene, D gene, clone size, CDR3 protein, CDR3 DNA. The D gene is left open where the match is weak. Size tells how often a clone was seen (once, few, many) or the class of an expanded clone, and some rows leave it out.

V gene: TRBV18; J gene: TRBJ2-5; D gene: TRBD2; clone size: NA; CDR3 protein: CASSGSLAEETQYF; CDR3 DNA: TGTGCCAGCTCGGGCTCACTAGCGGAAGAGACCCAGTACTTC
V gene: TRBV27; J gene: TRBJ1-2; D gene: NA; clone size: NA; CDR3 protein: CATSAWGTNYGYTF; CDR3 DNA: TGTGCCACGTCTGCTTGGGGTACTAACTATGGCTACACCTTC
V gene: TRBV6-5; J gene: TRBJ1-5; D gene: TRBD1; clone size: NA; CDR3 protein: CASSLQGADQPQHF; CDR3 DNA: TGTGCCAGCAGCTTACAGGGGGCGGATCAGCCCCAGCATTTT
V gene: TRBV28; J gene: TRBJ1-2; D gene: TRBD1; clone size: NA; CDR3 protein: CASSFGQGYGYTF; CDR3 DNA: TGTGCCAGCAGTTTCGGACAGGGGTATGGCTACACCTTC
V gene: TRBV21-1; J gene: TRBJ1-1; D gene: NA; clone size: NA; CDR3 protein: CASSKKRQGRGNTEAFF; CDR3 DNA: TGTGCCAGCAGCAAAAAAAGACAGGGGAGAGGGAACACTGAAGCTTTCTTT
V gene: TRBV7-3; J gene: TRBJ1-6; D gene: TRBD1; clone size: few; CDR3 protein: CASSLLGTGNSPLHF; CDR3 DNA: TGTGCCAGCAGCCTACTCGGGACAGGAAATTCACCCCTCCACTTT
V gene: TRBV4-1; J gene: TRBJ2-1; D gene: TRBD2; clone size: few; CDR3 protein: CASSLSSVWTSGTSSYNEQFF; CDR3 DNA: TGCGCCAGCAGCCTCTCATCGGTTTGGACTAGCGGGACAAGCTCCTACAATGAGCAGTTCTTC
V gene: TRBV18; J gene: TRBJ1-2; D gene: TRBD1; clone size: NA; CDR3 protein: CASSPPGQGGGYTF; CDR3 DNA: TGTGCCAGCTCACCCCCGGGCCAGGGGGGCGGCTACACCTTC
V gene: TRBV28; J gene: TRBJ2-5; D gene: TRBD1; clone size: NA; CDR3 protein: CASSSPGQGVETQYF; CDR3 DNA: TGTGCCAGCAGTTCACCGGGACAGGGGGTAGAGACCCAGTACTTC
V gene: TRBV7-9; J gene: TRBJ1-1; D gene: NA; clone size: NA; CDR3 protein: CASAPIGLNTEAFF; CDR3 DNA: TGTGCCAGCGCCCCCATAGGGTTGAACACTGAAGCTTTCTTT
V gene: TRBV10-3; J gene: TRBJ1-3; D gene: NA; clone size: NA; CDR3 protein: CAISQTRDTIYF; CDR3 DNA: TGTGCCATCAGCCAAACGAGAGACACCATATATTTT
V gene: TRBV27; J gene: TRBJ2-1; D gene: NA; clone size: NA; CDR3 protein: CASSHSVSSYNEQFF; CDR3 DNA: TGTGCCAGCAGCCACTCGGTGAGCTCCTACAATGAGCAGTTCTTC
V gene: TRBV4-2; J gene: TRBJ2-3; D gene: TRBD2; clone size: NA; CDR3 protein: CASSQDSLAGGSDTQYF; CDR3 DNA: TGTGCCAGCAGCCAAGATAGTCTAGCGGGGGGGTCAGATACGCAGTATTTT
V gene: TRBV5-5; J gene: TRBJ1-2; D gene: TRBD1; clone size: NA; CDR3 protein: CASSLGQGDGYTF; CDR3 DNA: TGTGCCAGCAGCTTGGGACAGGGGGATGGCTACACCTTC
V gene: TRBV27; J gene: TRBJ1-1; D gene: NA; clone size: NA; CDR3 protein: CASRTDPNAEAFF; CDR3 DNA: TGTGCCAGCAGAACGGACCCGAACGCTGAAGCTTTCTTT
V gene: TRBV29-1; J gene: TRBJ2-1; D gene: NA; clone size: NA; CDR3 protein: CSVEASFTYNEQFF; CDR3 DNA: TGCAGCGTTGAGGCTAGCTTTACCTACAATGAGCAGTTCTTC
V gene: TRBV29-1; J gene: TRBJ2-7; D gene: TRBD1; clone size: few; CDR3 protein: CSVTGQGKVLRYEQYF; CDR3 DNA: TGCAGCGTAACGGGACAGGGGAAAGTCTTGAGGTACGAGCAGTACTTC
V gene: TRBV2; J gene: TRBJ1-6; D gene: NA; clone size: NA; CDR3 protein: CASSEGRVSPLHF; CDR3 DNA: TGTGCCAGCAGTGAAGGGCGGGTTTCACCCCTCCACTTT
V gene: TRBV11-1; J gene: TRBJ2-5; D gene: NA; clone size: NA; CDR3 protein: CASSLLGSEETQYF; CDR3 DNA: TGTGCCAGCAGCTTATTGGGTAGCGAGGAGACCCAGTACTTC
V gene: TRBV10-3; J gene: TRBJ1-2; D gene: NA; clone size: NA; CDR3 protein: CAISDGQANYGYTF; CDR3 DNA: TGTGCCATCAGTGATGGGCAGGCTAACTATGGCTACACCTTC
V gene: TRBV19; J gene: TRBJ1-6; D gene: TRBD1; clone size: NA; CDR3 protein: CASTMDRPNSPLHF; CDR3 DNA: TGTGCCAGTACCATGGACAGGCCTAATTCACCCCTCCACTTT
V gene: TRBV7-3; J gene: TRBJ2-3; D gene: NA; clone size: NA; CDR3 protein: CASSLAGAGGDPQYF; CDR3 DNA: TGTGCCAGCAGCCTTGCGGGGGCAGGGGGAGATCCGCAGTATTTT
V gene: TRBV28; J gene: TRBJ1-5; D gene: NA; clone size: NA; CDR3 protein: CASTRGWDQPQHF; CDR3 DNA: TGTGCCAGCACGCGGGGCTGGGATCAGCCCCAGCATTTT
V gene: TRBV11-1; J gene: TRBJ2-7; D gene: NA; clone size: NA; CDR3 protein: CASSFGGRYEQYF; CDR3 DNA: TGTGCCAGCAGCTTTGGGGGTAGGTACGAGCAGTACTTC
V gene: TRBV5-5; J gene: TRBJ2-3; D gene: NA; clone size: NA; CDR3 protein: CASSLAGGADTQYF; CDR3 DNA: TGTGCCAGCAGCTTGGCAGGGGGGGCAGATACGCAGTATTTT
V gene: TRBV4-1; J gene: TRBJ1-2; D gene: NA; clone size: NA; CDR3 protein: CASSQGEGVWGYTF; CDR3 DNA: TGCGCCAGCAGCCAAGGGGAGGGAGTTTGGGGCTACACCTTC
V gene: TRBV14; J gene: TRBJ2-3; D gene: NA; clone size: NA; CDR3 protein: CASSRGVLGDTQYF; CDR3 DNA: TGTGCCAGCAGCCGCGGGGTATTAGGGGATACGCAGTATTTT
V gene: TRBV2; J gene: TRBJ1-5; D gene: TRBD1; clone size: few; CDR3 protein: CASSGGQGDQPQHF; CDR3 DNA: TGTGCCAGCAGTGGGGGACAGGGGGATCAGCCCCAGCATTTT
V gene: TRBV4-3; J gene: TRBJ1-2; D gene: NA; clone size: NA; CDR3 protein: CASSRIGQSGYTF; CDR3 DNA: TGCGCCAGCAGTCGCATTGGACAGAGTGGCTACACCTTC
V gene: TRBV4-2; J gene: TRBJ2-7; D gene: TRBD1; clone size: NA; CDR3 protein: CASSQLTGGYEQYF; CDR3 DNA: TGTGCCAGCAGCCAATTGACAGGGGGGTACGAGCAGTACTTC
V gene: TRBV5-5; J gene: TRBJ2-1; D gene: TRBD2; clone size: NA; CDR3 protein: CASSPTTSGGYNEQFF; CDR3 DNA: TGTGCCAGCAGCCCAACCACTAGCGGGGGTTACAATGAGCAGTTCTTC
V gene: TRBV10-3; J gene: TRBJ2-3; D gene: NA; clone size: NA; CDR3 protein: CAISETDTQYF; CDR3 DNA: TGTGCCATCAGTGAAACAGATACGCAGTATTTT
V gene: TRBV2; J gene: TRBJ1-2; D gene: NA; clone size: NA; CDR3 protein: CASNGQENYGYTF; CDR3 DNA: TGTGCCAGCAACGGCCAGGAGAACTATGGCTACACCTTC
V gene: TRBV19; J gene: TRBJ2-7; D gene: NA; clone size: NA; CDR3 protein: CASSPSMGPGEQYF; CDR3 DNA: TGTGCCAGTAGTCCGTCCATGGGGCCCGGCGAGCAGTACTTC
V gene: TRBV19; J gene: TRBJ2-1; D gene: TRBD2; clone size: few; CDR3 protein: CASRRAGLAGGYNEQFF; CDR3 DNA: TGTGCCAGTCGGCGGGCTGGACTAGCGGGGGGATACAATGAGCAGTTCTTC
V gene: TRBV2; J gene: TRBJ1-1; D gene: NA; clone size: NA; CDR3 protein: CASSRRGEGRNTEAFF; CDR3 DNA: TGTGCCAGCAGCAGGCGAGGCGAGGGGCGGAACACTGAAGCTTTCTTT
V gene: TRBV2; J gene: TRBJ2-3; D gene: NA; clone size: once; CDR3 protein: CAIRRGADTQYF; CDR3 DNA: TGTGCCATTAGGAGGGGCGCAGATACGCAGTATTTT
V gene: TRBV6-6; J gene: TRBJ2-6; D gene: NA; clone size: NA; CDR3 protein: CASSRGSSQANVLTF; CDR3 DNA: TGTGCCAGCAGTAGAGGGAGTTCCCAGGCCAACGTCCTGACTTTC
V gene: TRBV27; J gene: TRBJ2-3; D gene: TRBD1; clone size: NA; CDR3 protein: CASRQKRGTGLPDTQYF; CDR3 DNA: TGTGCCAGCAGGCAAAAACGGGGGACAGGCCTCCCAGATACGCAGTATTTT
V gene: TRBV5-1; J gene: TRBJ2-7; D gene: TRBD2; clone size: NA; CDR3 protein: CASSWGLAGGPGEQYF; CDR3 DNA: TGCGCCAGCAGCTGGGGACTAGCGGGGGGGCCGGGAGAGCAGTACTTC
V gene: TRBV6-5; J gene: TRBJ1-3; D gene: NA; clone size: NA; CDR3 protein: CASSYSPDSGNTIYF; CDR3 DNA: TGTGCCAGCAGTTACTCCCCCGACTCTGGAAACACCATATATTTT
V gene: TRBV5-5; J gene: TRBJ2-1; D gene: NA; clone size: NA; CDR3 protein: CASSVEDRINEQFF; CDR3 DNA: TGTGCCAGCAGCGTGGAGGACAGAATAAACGAGCAGTTCTTC
V gene: TRBV25-1; J gene: TRBJ1-4; D gene: TRBD1; clone size: once; CDR3 protein: CASAQGASLTNEKLFF; CDR3 DNA: TGTGCCAGCGCACAGGGGGCATCCTTAACTAATGAAAAACTGTTTTTT
V gene: TRBV7-8; J gene: TRBJ2-3; D gene: TRBD1; clone size: NA; CDR3 protein: CASSFTRGSDTQYF; CDR3 DNA: TGTGCCAGCAGCTTTACCAGGGGGTCTGATACGCAGTATTTT
V gene: TRBV7-9; J gene: TRBJ1-1; D gene: NA; clone size: few; CDR3 protein: CASSLDGLTEAFF; CDR3 DNA: TGTGCCAGCAGCTTAGACGGACTGACTGAAGCTTTCTTT
V gene: TRBV5-5; J gene: TRBJ1-2; D gene: NA; clone size: few; CDR3 protein: CASSLERGQLYGYTF; CDR3 DNA: TGTGCCAGCAGCTTAGAGCGAGGACAGCTCTATGGCTACACCTTC
V gene: TRBV6-5; J gene: TRBJ1-2; D gene: TRBD1; clone size: NA; CDR3 protein: CASSQTGAYGYTF; CDR3 DNA: TGTGCCAGCAGCCAGACAGGGGCCTATGGCTACACCTTC
V gene: TRBV6-1; J gene: TRBJ1-2; D gene: TRBD1; clone size: NA; CDR3 protein: CASSEALGQGYGYTF; CDR3 DNA: TGTGCCAGCAGTGAGGCCCTGGGACAGGGGTATGGCTACACCTTC
V gene: TRBV4-2; J gene: TRBJ2-5; D gene: NA; clone size: NA; CDR3 protein: CASSQGAQKATQYF; CDR3 DNA: TGTGCCAGCAGCCAGGGTGCACAAAAGGCGACCCAGTACTTC
V gene: TRBV2; J gene: TRBJ1-4; D gene: NA; clone size: NA; CDR3 protein: CASSVNRAATNEKLFF; CDR3 DNA: TGTGCCAGCAGTGTTAACAGGGCTGCAACTAATGAAAAACTGTTTTTT